This T cell receptor (beta chain) originates from a study of blood T cell repertoires in COVID-19. Whole-study context: Samples representing acute and convalescent COVID-19 were sourced from the United States, Italy and Spain.

Looked up from germline, CDR1 is MDHEN and CDR2 is SYDVKM. The V end was cut by 10 bases, the J end by 0 bases, with 9 bases between. CDR3 length: 12 amino acids. Original analysis: Counts of nucleated cells, estimated from reference gene primer amplification, were obtained. The method was immunoSEQ multiplex PCR; TCRdb's version includes in-frame clones alone and lacks a portion of them. The V and J calls and clone size are taken from that table; D and trimming were inferred from the DNA. The top ten clones hold 7.5% to 8% of a sample with some 200,000 clones, 84% of them seen once. The receptor comes from a woman between 45 and 65 years old with active or convalescent COVID-19. The sequencing input was peripheral blood. This chain uses TRBV28 with TRBJ1-2; unclear D gene. CDR3 in amino acids: CATLSSNYGYTF. The CDR3 DNA reads as TGTGCCACCTTGTCTTCTAACTATGGCTACACCTTC.